These 25 T cell receptor beta chains share one sample of origin, sequenced in a study of cytomegalovirus exposure and HLA in healthy donors. PCR primers comprised 60 Vbeta and 13 Jbeta primers. TCRdb keeps only in-frame clones here, not all; method: immunoSEQ multiplex PCR. The sample includes roughly 200,000 clones, 9.5% of them seen just once. Sample: PBMCs. The receptors derive from a woman aged 25 to 39 in good health and CMV-seropositive.

This rearrangement joins TRBV5-1 to TRBJ1-3, with unresolved D. Per the germline V gene, CDR1 is SGHRS and CDR2 is YFSETQ. V gave up 0 bases and J gave up 2 bases, with 9 bases separating them. This CDR3 region has 15 residues. CDR3 coding DNA: TGCGCCAGCAGCTTGGTCCCAGAAACTGGAAACACCATATATTTT. It encodes CASSLVPETGNTIYF.

This clone was recorded a few times. This chain uses TRBV29-1 with TRBJ1-5; 7 bases match TRBD1. The trim removed 6 bases at V and 2 bases at J, leaving 7 bases unmatched. In germline, CDR1 is SQVTM, CDR2 ANQGSEA. CDR3 length equals 14 residues. Here the CDR3 reads CSVSGQAGNQPQHF. The CDR3 DNA is TGCAGCGTCTCCGGACAGGCGGGCAATCAGCCCCAGCATTTT. Full variable domain (remainder filled in from reference TRBV29-1 and TRBJ1-5): SAVISQKPSRDICQRGTSLTIQCQVDSQVTMMFWYRQQPGQSLTLIATANQGSEATYESGFVIDKFPISRPNLTFSTLTVSNMSPEDSSIYLCSVSGQAGNQPQHFGDGTRLSIL.

The chain uses TRBV5-1 and TRBJ2-2; TRBD2 matches at 10 bases. CDR1 is SGHRS and CDR2 is YFSETQ in the germline V gene. V trimming: 0 bases; J trimming: 4 bases; junction bases outside the gene matches: 9. This CDR3 has 18 amino acids. The CDR3 loop reads CASSLVASGSVGTGELFF. CDR3 sequence (DNA): TGCGCCAGCAGCTTGGTGGCTAGCGGGAGCGTAGGCACCGGGGAGCTGTTTTTT.

The table lists this clone with a few counts. The J gene is TRBJ1-2, the V gene TRBV4-1, with D possibly matching TRBD1 (6 bases). Germline CDR1 is MGHRA and CDR2 is YSYEKL. V was pared by 1 base and J by 8 bases, with 17 bases between. CDR3 length equals 15 residues. The CDR3 sequence is CASSQGGTPAVGYTF. Here the CDR3 DNA reads TGCGCCAGCAGCCAAGGGGGGACACCGGCCGTCGGCTACACCTTC.

This clone turned up a few times. The rearrangement joins TRBV7-9 to TRBJ2-2; 7 bases agree with TRBD2. Germline V gene lookup returns CDR1 SEHNR and CDR2 FQNEAQ (reference sequence). V shed 5 bases and J 7 bases; nucleotides not matched to a gene: 13. This CDR3 comprises 16 residues. CDR3 sequence (DNA): TGTGCCAGCAGCGCGGTCGGGGGAGGGCATGGCGGGGAGCTGTTTTTT. This encodes CASSAVGGGHGGELFF.

The chain uses TRBV4-1 and TRBJ1-5, with unresolved D. Germline-derived CDR1 and CDR2 are MGHRA and YSYEKL. With 4 bases removed from V and 5 bases from J, the gap between germline ends came to 12 bases. This CDR3 is 14 amino acids long. CDR3 residues: CASSREESYQPQHF. In DNA, the CDR3 is TGCGCCAGCAGCCGCGAAGAGAGTTATCAGCCCCAGCATTTT.

This clone has more than one count but fewer than ten. The J gene is TRBJ2-5, the V gene TRBV7-8, with 7 bases aligning to TRBD2. V shed 6 bases, J shed 4 bases, and the junction held 11 bases outside the gene matches. The V gene's germline CDR1 is SGHVS and CDR2 FQNEAQ. There are 15 residues in the CDR3. DNA of the CDR3: TGTGCCAGCAGTCGGTGGCGGGAGATTGGAGAGACCCAGTACTTC. Residues: CASSRWREIGETQYF.

The V call is TRBV6-6, the J call TRBJ2-7, with 8 bases matching TRBD2. V trimming: 7 bases; J trimming: 6 bases; junction bases outside the gene matches: 8. This CDR3 region has 13 residues. The V gene's germline CDR1 is MNHNY and CDR2 SVGAGI (reference sequence). CDR3 DNA sequence: TGTGCCAGCACCCCGACTAGCGTAGGCGAGCAGTACTTC. This sequence encodes CASTPTSVGEQYF.

This clone has a handful of counts. V and J are TRBV5-1 and TRBJ2-1; D call uncertain. The length of the CDR3 is 15 residues. Looked up from germline, CDR1 is SGHRS and CDR2 is YFSETQ. The V and J ends lost 1 base and 1 base respectively, with 9 bases between them. This CDR3 reads CASSLTTTSYNEQFF. The CDR3 region has the DNA TGCGCCAGCAGCTTGACTACTACTTCCTACAATGAGCAGTTCTTC.

V is TRBV6-1 and J is TRBJ2-7; 10 bases are a match to TRBD1. J gave up 4 bases and V 6 bases, and 3 bases lay outside the gene matches. This CDR3 comprises 13 residues. Germline V gene data show CDR1 as MNHNS and CDR2 as SASEGT. CDR3 sequence reads: CASRPGQGYEQYF. The CDR3 DNA sequence: TGTGCCAGCAGACCGGGACAGGGGTACGAGCAGTACTTC.

There are a few counts of this clone. The V gene is TRBV10-1, the J gene TRBJ2-1; possible D gene TRBD2, 5 bases. The CDR3 sequence is 15 residues long. CDR1 is WNHNN, CDR2 SYGVQD, per germline (reference sequence). Deletions cut 1 base from V and 8 bases from J, with 15 bases between. CDR3 protein: CASSELSTGRDEQFF. DNA for the CDR3: TGCGCCAGCAGTGAGTTGTCAACCGGGCGGGATGAGCAGTTCTTC.

This clone has more than one count but fewer than ten. This sequence joins TRBV5-4 and TRBJ2-7; D possibly corresponds to TRBD1 (6 bases). CDR3 length: 15 residues. Germline CDR1 SGHNT, CDR2 YYREEE (reference sequence). Trimming removed 0 bases from V and 1 base from J, with 11 bases in between. The CDR3 is CASSLESDRSYEQYF. CDR3 nucleotides: TGTGCCAGCAGCTTGGAATCGGACAGATCCTACGAGCAGTACTTC.

This clone has only a few counts. This sequence joins TRBV4-2 and TRBJ2-3; weak D call: TRBD2 (5 bases). CDR1 LGHNA and CDR2 YNFKEQ come from the germline V gene. The V and J ends lost 3 bases and 6 bases respectively, with 7 bases between them. CDR3 length: 12 amino acids. The CDR3 protein is CASSQASDTQYF. In DNA, the CDR3 is TGTGCCAGCAGCCAGGCTAGCGATACGCAGTATTTT.

This clone came up a few times. The chain uses TRBV5-1 and TRBJ1-2, with D unclear. The germline V and J ends were trimmed by 0 bases and 0 bases, with 6 bases remaining between them. Germline values: CDR1 SGHRS, CDR2 YFSETQ. The length of the CDR3 is 14 residues. CDR3 DNA: TGCGCCAGCAGCTTGGGACAACCTAACTATGGCTACACCTTC. Residues: CASSLGQPNYGYTF.

In its sample, this clone was seen a few times. V is TRBV6-1 and J is TRBJ2-7; 9 positions agree with TRBD1. The germline CDR1 and CDR2 sequences are MNHNS and SASEGT. This CDR3 is 15 amino acids long. V was clipped by 2 bases and J by 3 bases; unmatched bases: 5. The CDR3 spells CASSESGTGYYEQYF. CDR3 in DNA: TGTGCCAGCAGTGAATCCGGGACAGGGTACTACGAGCAGTACTTC.

The rearrangement uses TRBV19 and TRBJ1-5; tentatively, D is TRBD1 (6 bases). Trimming stripped 5 bases from V and 7 bases from J, with 21 bases between. The CDR3 is made up of 16 amino acids. Germline CDR1 is LNHDA and CDR2 is SQIVND (reference sequence). This CDR3 reads CASSGRGVEGIQPQHF. CDR3 nucleotide sequence: TGTGCCAGTAGTGGCAGGGGCGTCGAGGGGATCCAGCCCCAGCATTTT.

The chain couples TRBV7-9 to TRBJ1-1; 8 bases agree with TRBD1. The CDR3 is made up of 14 amino acids. After removal of 4 bases from V and 1 base from J, the junction contained 2 bases not matched to a gene. Germline CDR1 reads SEHNR; CDR2 reads FQNEAQ (reference sequence). In nucleotides, the CDR3 is TGTGCCAGCAGCTCCGACAGGGGGAACACTGAAGCTTTCTTT. This gives the protein CASSSDRGNTEAFF. Together with reference TRBV7-9 and TRBJ1-1, the CDR3 gives the full variable domain: DTGVSQNPRHKITKRGQNVTFRCDPISEHNRLYWYRQTLGQGPEFLTYFQNEAQLEKSRLLSDRFSAERPKGSFSTLEIQRTEQGDSAMYLCASSSDRGNTEAFFGQGTRLTVV.

This clone was seen more than once but under ten times. This same CDR3 is encoded by further DNA sequences in the sample. V usage is TRBV6-5 and J usage is TRBJ2-1; the match to TRBD2 covers 8 bases. J was trimmed by 0 bases and V by 3 bases; bases with no gene match: 1. Per the germline V gene, CDR1 is MNHEY and CDR2 is SVGAGI. The CDR3 sequence is 15 residues long. The CDR3 region has the DNA TGTGCCAGCAGTTATAGCGGGAACTCCTACAATGAGCAGTTCTTC. This translates into CASSYSGNSYNEQFF.

The genes are TRBV19 and TRBJ1-1; no definite D call. Germline CDR1 and CDR2: LNHDA and SQIVND (reference sequence). The CDR3 length is 15 residues. Trimming shortened V by 9 bases and J by 1 base, and 18 bases separated the two germline ends. This CDR3 reads CASLDLPGPNTEAFF. The CDR3 coding sequence is TGTGCCAGCCTGGACTTGCCGGGTCCGAACACTGAAGCTTTCTTT.

This clone turned up a few times. The chain couples TRBV7-9 to TRBJ2-5; 14 bases map to TRBD2. The junction had 7 bases not matched to a gene; V was cut back by 5 bases and J by 5 bases. This CDR3 is 16 amino acids long. Germline loops: CDR1 SEHNR, CDR2 FQNEAQ (reference sequence). CDR3 DNA sequence: TGTGCCAGCAGCCCAGGACTAGCGGGAGGCTCTGAGACCCAGTACTTC. The encoded protein is CASSPGLAGGSETQYF.

Only a few counts were recorded for this clone. The gene calls are TRBV27 and TRBJ2-1; TRBD1 matches 9 bases. Trimming cost V 5 bases and J 6 bases; bases outside gene matches: 17. Germline V gives CDR1 MNHEY, CDR2 SMNVEV (reference sequence). This CDR3 contains 18 residues. DNA of the CDR3: TGTGCCAGCAGTCGCGGGACAGGGCAGGGCGGGAGACGCAATGAGCAGTTCTTC. Translation gives CASSRGTGQGGRRNEQFF.

V and J are TRBV5-1 and TRBJ2-5, with D possibly being TRBD1 (5 bases). V was shortened by 3 bases and J by 1 base, with 10 bases between the two germline ends. Germline CDR1 reads SGHRS; CDR2 reads YFSETQ. This CDR3 has 14 amino acids. CDR3 region: CASSWRQSQETQYF. The CDR3 region has the DNA TGCGCCAGCAGCTGGCGACAGTCCCAAGAGACCCAGTACTTC.

J is TRBJ2-4 and V is TRBV6-5; TRBD2 is a possible D gene (6 bases). Deletions cut 9 bases from V and 10 bases from J, with 19 bases between. This CDR3 is built from 13 residues. Germline-derived CDR1 and CDR2 are MNHEY and SVGAGI. CDR3 nucleotide sequence: TGTGCCAGTATAGGGACTGCTGATACTATTCAGTACTTC. Translation: CASIGTADTIQYF.

This clone came up a few times. CDR3 coding DNA: TGCGCCAGCAGCACACAGCGCACAGATACGCAGTATTTT. Its translation: CASSTQRTDTQYF. The chain uses TRBV5-1 and TRBJ2-3; D remains ambiguous. The CDR3 covers 13 residues. Germline loops: CDR1 SGHRS, CDR2 YFSETQ. The ends were cut back, 4 bases at V and 1 base at J, with 7 bases in the middle. The full variable domain, completed using reference TRBV5-1 and TRBJ2-3, is KAGVTQTPRYLIKTRGQQVTLSCSPISGHRSVSWYQQTPGQGLQFLFEYFSETQRNKGNFPGRFSGRQFSNSRSEMNVSTLELGDSALYLCASSTQRTDTQYFGPGTRLTVL.

This clone was detected a few times. The V call is TRBV19, the J call TRBJ1-4; 11 bases fit TRBD1. The junction had 7 bases not matched to a gene; V was cut back by 1 base and J by 3 bases. Per the germline V gene, CDR1 is LNHDA and CDR2 is SQIVND (reference sequence). The CDR3 loop spans 18 amino acids. The CDR3 nucleotides read TGTGCCAGTAGTATAGGACCCGGGACAGGGGGTCCTAATGAAAAACTGTTTTTT. Protein product: CASSIGPGTGGPNEKLFF.